One sample yielded the 20 T cell receptor beta chains listed below, sequenced in a study of T cells in Graves' hyperthyroidism and ophthalmopathy (dated by TCRdb to between 2019 and 2020). Library preparation was by multiplex PCR. The data were produced on an Illumina HiSeq 2000. The TCR beta CDR3 regions were amplified from the RNA transcripts. The TCR CDR3 was subjected to a first round of RT-PCR using the HTBI primer set and the Qiagen OneStep RT-PCR kit. TCRdb's own reprocessing of the public reads used fastp at Q25 and MiXCR and kept productive beta chains. Rows merge per CDR3 protein into single entries with the most common DNA and genes. In all, the sample holds a few hundred thousand distinct CDR3 sequences, and about a sixth of those were seen once. The ten top clones hold roughly 7.3% of the sample. The specimen sequenced was blood. The receptors derive from a woman in her 30s with Graves' hyperthyroidism.

This clonotype was found many times. The chain carries TRBV6-1 and TRBJ2-7, with D possibly being TRBD2 (6 bases). V lost 6 bases to trimming and J lost 6 bases, with 24 bases between them. This CDR3 contains 16 residues. Looked up from germline, CDR1 is MNHNS and CDR2 is SASEGT. The CDR3 spells CASRGQRVTSLGEQYF. CDR3 DNA: TGTGCCAGCAGAGGTCAGAGGGTTACTAGCCTGGGCGAGCAGTACTTC.

This clonotype appeared many times. The rearrangement joins TRBV11-1 to TRBJ2-1; 9 bases map to TRBD2. Germline V gene sequence: CDR1 SGHAT, CDR2 FQDESV (reference sequence). V lost 6 bases, J lost 10 bases, and 7 bases stayed unmatched. The CDR3 loop spans 13 amino acids. CDR3 residues: CASRLAGTREQFF. The CDR3, as DNA: TGTGCCAGCAGGCTAGCGGGAACACGGGAGCAGTTCTTC.

This clonotype came up many times. The chain links TRBV7-9 to TRBJ2-7, with 14 bases fitting TRBD2. CDR1 is SEHNR, CDR2 FQNEAQ, per germline (reference sequence). The CDR3 contains 18 residues. Trimming removed 5 bases from V and 4 bases from J; junction bases left unmatched: 13. Here the CDR3 DNA reads TGTGCCAGCAGCAAGGGACTAGCGGGAGTAGGGAGTGGATACGAGCAGTACTTC. Residues: CASSKGLAGVGSGYEQYF.

This clonotype was picked up one time. Possible read error: a much larger clone is one base away. J is TRBJ1-1 and V is TRBV18; D is ambiguous. The V gene's germline CDR1 is KGHSH and CDR2 LQKENI. CDR3 length: 14 amino acids. The CDR3, as DNA: TGTGCCAGCTCACCACGTCAGACGAACGCTGAAGCTTTCTTT. As protein: CASSPRQTNAEAFF.

This clonotype was found many times. The chain is built from TRBV11-1 and TRBJ2-7; 7 bases line up with TRBD2. The CDR3 has 15 amino acids. Germline loops: CDR1 SGHAT, CDR2 FQDESV (reference sequence). Trimming at V came to 0 bases and at J to 4 bases, leaving 6 bases not matched to a gene. This CDR3 reads CASSLAAGKAYEQYF. The CDR3 DNA sequence: TGTGCCAGCAGCTTAGCAGCGGGAAAGGCATACGAGCAGTACTTC.

The sample holds a few counts of this clonotype. The J gene is TRBJ2-5, the V gene TRBV6-4, with 7 bases that match TRBD1. This CDR3 is built from 15 residues. Trimming cost V 7 bases and J 1 base; bases outside gene matches: 9. Germline V gene sequence: CDR1 MRHNA, CDR2 SNTAGT. The CDR3 spells CASNWTGISQETQYF. The CDR3 DNA is TGTGCCAGCAACTGGACAGGAATCTCCCAAGAGACCCAGTACTTC.

The chain links TRBV20-1 to TRBJ2-7; tentatively, D is TRBD2 (6 bases). The CDR3 runs to 12 residues. Germline CDR1 DFQATT, CDR2 SNEGSKA (reference sequence). Trimming left V 3 bases short and J 7 bases short, with 13 bases between. The CDR3 sequence is CSASGSSREQYF. The CDR3 coding sequence is TGCAGTGCTAGCGGGAGTTCTCGAGAGCAGTACTTC.

This clonotype was recorded at least ten times. The rearrangement links TRBV12-3 or TRBV12-4 to TRBJ2-3; D gene uncertain. The CDR3 runs 12 residues. Trimming shortened V by 6 bases and J by 5 bases, and 9 bases separated the two germline ends. CDR3 DNA sequence: TGTGCCAGCAGAAGAAACGAAGATACGCAGTATTTT. Protein product: CASRRNEDTQYF.

Ten or more counts support this clonotype. The chain is built from TRBV12-3 or TRBV12-4 and TRBJ1-1, with unresolved D. This CDR3 is 13 amino acids long. Trimming took 2 bases from V and 5 from J, leaving 9 bases between them. The DNA for the CDR3 is TGTGCCAGCAGTTTAAGGAGGGAAACTGAAGCTTTCTTT. The encoded protein is CASSLRRETEAFF.

The J gene is TRBJ2-3, the V gene TRBV7-9; TRBD2 might be the D (5 bases). The CDR3 runs 14 residues. The V gene lost 4 bases and the J gene lost 6 bases, with 14 bases spanning the gap. Germline CDR1 and CDR2: SEHNR and FQNEAQ (reference sequence). CDR3 amino acids: CASSSTDWIDTQYF. DNA for the CDR3: TGTGCCAGCAGCTCCACGGACTGGATCGATACGCAGTATTTT.

The CDR3 DNA sequence: TGTGCCAGCAGTTTGGACTATTCGGGGTACAATGAGCAGTTCTTC. Its protein product is CASSLDYSGYNEQFF. This chain joins TRBV28 and TRBJ2-1; possible D gene TRBD2, 6 bases. The CDR3 length is 15 residues. The V gene lost 3 bases and the J gene lost 4 bases, with 13 bases spanning the gap. Germline V lookup: CDR1 MDHEN, CDR2 SYDVKM.

V and J are TRBV20-1 and TRBJ2-5, with 9 bases identical to TRBD2. V was pared by 2 bases and J by 0 bases, with 4 bases of the junction left unmatched. Germline V gene data show CDR1 as DFQATT and CDR2 as SNEGSKA (reference sequence). This CDR3 has 15 amino acids. The CDR3 coding sequence is TGCAGTGCTAGACGACTAGCGGATTACCAAGAGACCCAGTACTTC. It specifies CSARRLADYQETQYF.

Concerning this clonotype: One base away lies a much larger clone, so this may be a sequencing read error. The chain combines TRBV28 with TRBJ2-1; perhaps TRBD2 as D (6 bases). Germline V gene sequence: CDR1 MDHEN, CDR2 SYDVKM. This CDR3 is built from 15 residues. V was pared by 6 bases and J by 6 bases, with 18 bases between. This CDR3 reads CASRRTGTPTNEQFF. CDR3 nucleotides: TGTGCCAGCAGGCGTACCGGGACTCCGACCAATGAGCAGTTCTTC.

This clonotype was seen at least ten times. This chain connects TRBV20-1 to TRBJ2-7; D call uncertain. Germline V gene sequence: CDR1 DFQATT, CDR2 SNEGSKA (reference sequence). V shed 0 bases and J shed 3 bases, with 6 bases lying between them. The CDR3 length is 12 residues. The CDR3 nucleotides are TGCAGTGCTAGAGATAAGGACTACGAGCAGTACTTC. Translated, it gives CSARDKDYEQYF.

The chain uses TRBV10-3 and TRBJ2-7; D uncertain. The CDR3 covers 12 residues. Trimming stripped 4 bases from V and 3 bases from J, with 7 bases between. Germline V gives CDR1 ENHRY, CDR2 SYGVKD. The CDR3 spells CAISGSGYEQYF. As DNA, the CDR3 is TGTGCCATCAGTGGTTCCGGCTACGAGCAGTACTTC.

This clonotype occurred a few times. This clone may be a read error of a much larger clone one base away. The V gene is TRBV11-3, the J gene TRBJ2-3; no clear D gene. There are 11 residues in the CDR3. Germline loops: CDR1 SGHNT, CDR2 YENEEA. The CDR3 sequence: CASSAADTRYF. DNA of the CDR3: TGTGCCAGCAGCGCGGCGGATACGCGGTATTTT.

This clonotype was counted between two and nine times. The chain is built from TRBV20-1 and TRBJ1-2, with D hard to call. Germline V gives CDR1 DFQATT, CDR2 SNEGSKA (reference sequence). The CDR3 contains 10 residues. With 0 bases removed from V and 13 bases from J, the gap between germline ends came to 9 bases. Here the CDR3 reads CSARDPRGTF. The CDR3 DNA follows: TGCAGTGCTAGAGATCCCCGGGGCACCTTC.

This clonotype came up many times. The chain carries TRBV5-4 and TRBJ2-3, with D hard to call. This CDR3 contains 13 residues. Germline assignment: CDR1 SGHNT and CDR2 YYREEE (reference sequence). With 5 bases removed from V and 0 bases from J, the gap between germline ends came to 7 bases. CDR3 sequence reads: CASREWSTDTQYF. In nucleotides, the CDR3 is TGTGCCAGCAGGGAGTGGAGCACAGATACGCAGTATTTT. Based on the CDR3 plus reference TRBV5-4 and TRBJ2-3, the full variable domain is ETGVTQSPTHLIKTRGQQVTLRCSSQSGHNTVSWYQQALGQGPQFIFQYYREEENGRGNFPPRFSGLQFPNYSSELNVNALELDDSALYLCASREWSTDTQYFGPGTRLTVL.

This clonotype has just a few counts. This sequence joins TRBV7-9 and TRBJ1-2; D call uncertain. Looked up from germline, CDR1 is SEHNR and CDR2 is FQNEAQ (reference sequence). The CDR3 has 15 amino acids. Trimming cost V 1 base and J 0 bases, with 9 bases left between them. The CDR3 nucleotides read TGTGCCAGCAGCTTAGACCGGACGCCTAACTATGGCTACACCTTC. Protein product: CASSLDRTPNYGYTF.

This clonotype has a handful of counts. The chain recombines TRBV7-3 with TRBJ2-7; 9 bases map to TRBD2. Trimming cost V 6 bases and J 6 bases; bases outside gene matches: 9. Germline V lookup: CDR1 SGHTA, CDR2 FQGTGA. There are 14 residues in the CDR3. This chain's CDR3 is CASSSSGSGLEQYF. CDR3 nucleotides: TGTGCCAGCAGTAGTAGCGGGAGTGGACTCGAGCAGTACTTC.